Reported below is one TCR beta chain. Seattle's enrolled individuals joined amid active infection and were then monitored longitudinally. TCRdb's table, derived via immunoSEQ multiplex PCR, lists solely in-frame clones and lacks some. The sample lists around 320,000 clones; about 90% were seen once. Germline V lookup: CDR1 SGHAT, CDR2 FQDESV (reference sequence). The CDR3 runs to 13 residues. V lost 4 bases, J lost 7 bases, and 8 bases lay in between. The sample belongs to a study of blood T cell repertoires in COVID-19. Study background: The United States, Italy and Spain supplied acute and convalescent COVID-19 samples.

The chain recombines TRBV11-1 with TRBJ1-6; D uncertain. Sample: peripheral blood. The source is a woman between 25 and 40 years old with COVID-19, enrolled during active disease. CDR3 DNA sequence: TGTGCCAGCAGCTCCCGACTAAATTCACCCCTCCACTTT. Translation gives CASSSRLNSPLHF. Supplemented by reference TRBV11-1 and TRBJ1-6, the full variable domain reads EAEVAQSPRYKITEKSQAVAFWCDPISGHATLYWYRQILGQGPELLVQFQDESVVDDSQLPKDRFSAERLKGVDSTLKIQPAELGDSAMYLCASSSRLNSPLHFGNGTRLTVT.